This entry is about one T cell receptor (beta chain). The antigen is undetermined. Method: immunoSEQ multiplex PCR; TCRdb's copy keeps in-frame clones and lacks some. The profile shows about 12,000 clones, more than 80% of them singletons. CDR3 length: 16 residues. Per the germline V gene, CDR1 is MGHRA and CDR2 is YSYEKL. Trimming cost V 4 bases and J 2 bases, with 18 bases left between them. This sample was included in a study of lymphopenia after photon versus proton radiotherapy. Study-wide results and caveats: After the lymphocyte nadir, photon-treated repertoires showed oligoclonal expansion, especially of CD8+ Temra cells. A bigger post-nadir fall in TCR diversity correlated inversely with survival time in deceased patients. Survival link was tested only in deceased patients; proton benefit remains a possibility. Photon-treated patients lost naive T cells and TCR diversity; proton-treated stayed stable.

V gene TRBV4-1 combines with J gene TRBJ2-7; either TRBD1 or TRBD2 may supply D (7 bases each). The sample here was peripheral blood, taken from a patient treated with proton-based radiotherapy. The sequence derives from a man aged 55 to 69 with pancreatic cancer. The CDR3 loop reads CASSRGGGEWTYEQYF. Written as DNA, the CDR3 is TGCGCCAGCAGCCGGGGAGGGGGCGAGTGGACCTACGAGCAGTACTTC.